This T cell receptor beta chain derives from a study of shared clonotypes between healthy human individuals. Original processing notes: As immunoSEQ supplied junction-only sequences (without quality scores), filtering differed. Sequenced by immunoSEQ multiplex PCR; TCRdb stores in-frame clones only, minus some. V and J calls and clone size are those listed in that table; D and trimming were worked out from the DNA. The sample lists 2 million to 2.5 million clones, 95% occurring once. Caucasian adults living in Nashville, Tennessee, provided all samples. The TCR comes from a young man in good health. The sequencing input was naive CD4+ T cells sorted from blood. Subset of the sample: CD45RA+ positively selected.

The CDR3 DNA sequence: TGTGCCAGTAGTATACAACGGAGCTCCTACGAGCAGTACTTC. Encoded protein: CASSIQRSSYEQYF. V gene TRBV19 combines with J gene TRBJ2-7, with D unclear. V was shortened by 2 bases and J by 0 bases, with 8 bases between the two germline ends. This CDR3 has 14 amino acids. Germline V gives CDR1 LNHDA, CDR2 SQIVND (reference sequence).